These 8 T cell receptor beta chains were sequenced from one sample in a study of T cells in Graves' hyperthyroidism and ophthalmopathy (dated by TCRdb to between 2018 and 2020). Receptor amplification or capture employed multiplex PCR. Sequencer: Illumina HiSeq 2000. TCR beta CDR3 regions were amplified from RNA transcripts. For the first round of RT-PCR on the TCR CDR3, the HTBI primer set was used together with the Qiagen OneStep RT-PCR kit. The public reads were quality trimmed at Q25 with fastp and then assembled into clones with MiXCR by TCRdb, keeping productive beta chains. Merged by CDR3 protein, the rows form single entries marked with the most common genes and DNA. The sample yields 500,000 or so distinct CDR3 sequences; 15% to 20% were counted once. The ten largest clones take up approximately 18% of the sample. Sequencing was carried out using blood. The receptors were gathered from a woman between 18 and 30 years old with Graves' ophthalmopathy.

This clonotype has ten or more counts. V and J are TRBV27 and TRBJ2-7, with TRBD2 identical over 9 bases. The V gene end was trimmed by 6 bases and the J gene end by 5 bases; junction bases not matched to a gene: 5. The germline V gene encodes CDR1 MNHEY and CDR2 SMNVEV (reference sequence). This CDR3 comprises 13 residues. The CDR3: CASSLAGWDEQYF. For the CDR3, the DNA is TGTGCCAGCAGCCTAGCGGGGTGGGACGAGCAGTACTTC.

This chain joins TRBV6-1 and TRBJ1-4; the D gene is possibly TRBD1 (6 bases). CDR3 size: 14 residues. V shed 6 bases and J shed 6 bases, with 14 bases lying between them. Germline V gene data show CDR1 as MNHNS and CDR2 as SASEGT. The CDR3 nucleotides read TGTGCCAGCAGATCCAGACAGGCCTATGAAAAACTGTTTTTT. Protein: CASRSRQAYEKLFF.

This clonotype was seen only a few times. The chain is built from TRBV4-2 and TRBJ1-4; TRBD1 is a possible D gene (5 bases). V was pared by 1 base and J by 4 bases, with 13 bases between. Germline assignment: CDR1 LGHNA and CDR2 YNFKEQ. The CDR3 covers 16 residues. Here the CDR3 reads CASSQVGRDLNEKLFF. In DNA, the CDR3 is TGTGCCAGCAGCCAAGTCGGACGGGACCTTAATGAAAAACTGTTTTTT.

This clonotype was detected ten times or more. The chain uses TRBV27 and TRBJ1-5; D not resolved. CDR3 length equals 15 residues. Trimming removed 2 bases at V and 3 bases at J, with 11 bases between. The germline V gene has CDR1 MNHEY and CDR2 SMNVEV (reference sequence). DNA for the CDR3: TGTGCCAGCAGTTTAGTTAGAGGGATCAATCAGCCCCAGCATTTT. Translation gives CASSLVRGINQPQHF.

This clonotype was picked up a small number of times. At one end, the junction sequence differs from germline, possibly due to a read error. The chain employs TRBV20-1 and TRBJ2-1; D not resolved. The CDR3 runs 10 residues. In germline, CDR1 is DFQATT, CDR2 SNEGSKA (reference sequence). DNA of the CDR3: TGCAGTGCTAGCTACGATGAGCAGTTCTTC. Translating gives CSASYDEQFF.

CDR3: CASSEGPRLGTQYF. The CDR3 bases are TGTGCCAGCAGTGAGGGACCGCGGCTGGGGACCCAGTACTTC. The chain links TRBV6-1 to TRBJ2-5; D tentatively reads TRBD1 or TRBD2 (5 bases each). V lost 3 bases and J lost 7, with 15 bases in between. This CDR3 is built from 14 residues. CDR1 and CDR2 from the germline V gene are MNHNS and SASEGT.

Many counts were recorded for this clonotype. J is TRBJ2-1 and V is TRBV4-3; either TRBD1 or TRBD2 may supply D (5 bases each). In germline, CDR1 is LGHNA, CDR2 YSLEER. The CDR3 has 14 residues. Trimming left V 0 bases short and J 5 bases short, with 8 bases between. CDR3 nucleotide sequence: TGCGCCAGCAGCCAAGAGGGACGCGACAATGAGCAGTTCTTC. As protein: CASSQEGRDNEQFF.

This clonotype was found a few times. The chain carries TRBV20-1 and TRBJ1-2, with 9 positions matching TRBD1. The germline gives CDR1 DFQATT, CDR2 SNEGSKA (reference sequence). This CDR3 spans 12 amino acids. Losses at the gene ends were 3 bases for V and 4 bases for J; bases not matched to a gene: 0. This chain's CDR3 is CSARTGGYGYTF. CDR3 nucleotides: TGCAGTGCTAGGACAGGGGGCTATGGCTACACCTTC.